Listed here are 3 T cell receptor beta chains from one sample, sequenced in a study of shared clonotypes between healthy human individuals. Clones were sequenced by immunoSEQ multiplex PCR, and TCRdb holds only the in-frame ones, with some missing. The table shows around 530,000 clones, with just over 75% occurring only once. Input material: PBMCs. The receptors derive from a woman between 40 and 50 years old in good health. Some clones in this sample may be carry-over from other donors' samples.

This clone has only one observation. The rearrangement links TRBV10-3 to TRBJ1-2, with D perhaps TRBD1 (6 bases). Per germline, CDR1 ENHRY and CDR2 SYGVKD. The V end was cut by 3 bases, the J end by 0 bases, with 20 bases between. The CDR3 contains 18 residues. CDR3 residues: CAISDTTQTGNANYGYTF. Here the CDR3 DNA reads TGTGCCATCAGTGACACCACCCAAACAGGGAATGCTAACTATGGCTACACCTTC.

The V and J genes are TRBV6-6 and TRBJ2-1; D uncertain. Germline V gene sequence: CDR1 MNHNY, CDR2 SVGAGI (reference sequence). Trimming took 10 bases from V and 2 from J, leaving 12 bases between them. The CDR3 has 13 residues. CDR3 residues: CATTYNTYNEQFF. CDR3 DNA sequence: TGTGCCACCACCTACAACACCTACAATGAGCAGTTCTTC.

V is TRBV28 and J is TRBJ1-1, with D possibly being TRBD1 (5 bases). Deletions cut 3 bases from V and 5 bases from J, with 10 bases between. The germline V gene has CDR1 MDHEN and CDR2 SYDVKM. CDR3 length: 13 amino acids. The CDR3 DNA follows: TGTGCCAGCAGTTTTGGGGCGATTACTGAAGCTTTCTTT. Translation: CASSFGAITEAFF.